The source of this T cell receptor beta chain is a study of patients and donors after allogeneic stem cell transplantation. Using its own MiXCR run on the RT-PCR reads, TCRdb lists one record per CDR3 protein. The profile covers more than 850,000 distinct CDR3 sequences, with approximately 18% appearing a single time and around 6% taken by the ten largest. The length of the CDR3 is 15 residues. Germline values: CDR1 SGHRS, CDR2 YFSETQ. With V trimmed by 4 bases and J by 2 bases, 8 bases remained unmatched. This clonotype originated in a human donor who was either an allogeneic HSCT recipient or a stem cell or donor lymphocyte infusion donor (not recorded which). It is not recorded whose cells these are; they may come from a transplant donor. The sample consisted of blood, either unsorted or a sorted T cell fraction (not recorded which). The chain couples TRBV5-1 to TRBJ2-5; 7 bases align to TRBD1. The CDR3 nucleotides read TGCGCCAGCAGCCGTTCGGGACAGCTACAAGAGACCCAGTACTTC. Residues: CASSRSGQLQETQYF.